The present T cell receptor (beta chain) was sequenced within a study of cytomegalovirus exposure and HLA in healthy donors (dated by TCRdb to 2015 to 2018). Regarding the research as a whole: According to an earlier analysis of 450 to 650 of the donors, 150 million to 200 million T cells yielded over 100 million unique TCR beta sequences and roughly 280 Gb of sequence data. About 280 gigabases of sequencing data and 70 million to 100 million unique TCR sequences made up an early release that covered fewer than 650 HLA-typed donors. Of the roughly 410 genotyped donors, roughly 76% were placed in the genetic ancestry cluster associated with self-reported Caucasian donors. The aim of the study was to test whether cataloging public T cell receptors could identify signatures of past pathogen exposure. The study profiled the T cell repertoires of approximately 700 subjects by immunosequencing and related them to cytomegalovirus serostatus. Besides the first cohort of roughly 660 subjects, a separate validation cohort made up of about 120 different subjects was used. To predict cytomegalovirus infection status, the study combined high-throughput TCR immunosequencing, statistical association of individual TCRs with disease status, and machine learning. A later analysis re-analyzed previously published TCR beta repertoires from roughly 690 donors and added high-resolution HLA genotyping to study TCR occurrence patterns. In the later analysis, no new phenotypic data were used to find candidate immune exposures; instead, reliance was placed on TCR beta sequences and their occurrence across donors. An earlier analysis of approximately 640 of the donors applied high-throughput TCR beta sequencing to assess whether each TCR beta V gene segment acted as functional or pseudogenic. Donor age, sex, ethnicity and CMV serostatus were compiled alongside the repertoire data. Genome-wide SNP genotypes for about 60% of the 666 donors were used in a later genetic analysis, which treated that subset as a discovery cohort. Every repertoire in the discovery cohort had been generated on one and the same sequencing platform. Class I and class II HLA loci were covered by the typing at four-digit resolution. The number of typed donors differed by locus: about 620-640 for A, B, C, DRB1 and DQB1; roughly 510 for DQA1; about 600 for DPA1; and approximately 450 for DPB1. Because of strong linkage in the cohort, roughly 5 DR-DQ haplotypes were treated as single units for association and clustering. Across around 400 genotyped donors of the cohort, an average of about 220,000 unique TCR beta nucleotide sequences per donor were sequenced, and approximately 17% of those sequences were non-productive. What the study reported, not specific to this receptor: A later analysis reported that several top co-occurrence clusters appeared linked to parvovirus B19, influenza, CMV and Epstein-Barr virus. Immune exposure information for the cohort was limited to CMV serostatus. Correlated functional status among segregating V segments might be attributable to linkage disequilibrium, but an unknown experimental factor could not be ruled out. When HLA alleles, especially DR and DQ, strongly co-occurred, attributing TCR associations to individual alleles was difficult. A few of the identified cytomegalovirus-associated TCR beta chains were confirmed in vitro to be specific for cytomegalovirus antigens. According to a later genetic analysis, donors in an Asian-associated ancestry cluster had fewer N-insertions in productive TCRs than the roughly 700-donor mean. A cluster of highly shared sequence variants was judged likely to be a technical artifact of the sequencing pipeline. Cytomegalovirus status was reported to be diagnosed by the classifier with high specificity and sensitivity in both the original and validation cohorts. A total of fewer than 200 TCR beta chains were listed by the study as associated with cytomegalovirus. Only TCR beta chains were sequenced in this cohort, and the absence of alpha or paired-chain data limited detectable features. Roughly uniform sequencing depth across donors was assumed in presence/absence analyses, although this assumption may not hold. In a later analysis, HLA-associated TCR beta chains were found to be more clonally expanded and to have lower generation probabilities than equally common non-associated chains. A further reported finding was that TCR beta sequences accurately predicted the HLA-A and HLA-B alleles for most subjects in the first cohort. According to a later analysis, most CMV-associated TCR beta chains appeared to be HLA-restricted, and the HLA associations seemed to be driven largely by CMV exposure. Most TCR sequences were seen in very few donors, while some public TCRs were found in many individuals. At a false discovery rate of 0.05, a later analysis linked fewer than 20,000 TCR beta sequences to specific HLA alleles. Some IMGT-functional V segments, including TRBV6-2 and TRBV6-3, could not be told apart with the 87-base-pair reads, so those segments were excluded. The authors suggested that the approach could potentially be extended to other disease states and immunological phenotypes. In a later analysis, TCR association rates were found to vary across HLA loci, with the most associated TCRs seen for DRB1 alleles and the fewest for HLA-C alleles. In a later genetic analysis, a missense DCLRE1C variant was associated with V-gene and J-gene trimming of TCR beta chains, and the association was replicated in an independent cohort. An earlier analysis of some 590 of the donors showed that most TCR beta V segments appeared in productive rearrangements either about 90% or about 30% of the time, which broadly matched IMGT annotations. Because HLA typing was unavailable for some donors at each locus, only the typed subset was used in association tests. Because counts were too low, around 18 rarely observed V segments, including chromosome 9 orphons, were left out of the earlier analysis of a few hundred of the donors.

Trimming removed 4 bases from V and 0 bases from J, leaving 10 bases between the germline ends. The CDR3 measures 14 amino acids from cysteine to phenylalanine. The retained sequence is limited to the CDR3, 42 bases, with the frame set at the first base. Looking up the germline V gene (reference sequence) yields CDR1 LNHDA and CDR2 SQIVND. The library was generated by the immunoSEQ multiplex PCR assay. For the multiplex PCR, a mixture combining 60 forward primers for TCR Vbeta segments and 13 reverse primers for TCR Jbeta segments was used. Amplification of the CDR3 region of rearranged TCR beta genes was performed with a multiplex PCR assay on genomic DNA. On the Illumina HiSeq System, the amplified TCR beta libraries were sequenced as 87-base-pair reads. In the original analysis: A later analysis counted 65 million to 90 million unique TCR beta chains across the 700 or so repertoires, and some 11 million of these chains were shared by at least two donors. A nearest-neighbor algorithm error-corrected the raw reads and collapsed the reads into unique sequences, merging closely related sequences to remove PCR and sequencing errors. CDR3 sequences were aligned to IMGT reference sequences to assign V, D and J gene segments. Each retained sequence needed at least a six-nucleotide match to both a V gene segment and a J gene segment. A rearrangement counted as productive if the CDR3 had no stop codons and remained in frame with V and J, and every other rearrangement counted as non-productive. Following IMGT convention, CDR3 was defined as the stretch from the second conserved V-encoded cysteine up to the conserved J-encoded phenylalanine. The earlier analysis of 587 of the donors excluded any sequence lacking an unambiguous match to a single V gene segment. In an earlier analysis of several hundred of the donors, V segments were called functional above 56.7% productive rearrangements and were called segregating when the between-donor standard deviation exceeded 5%. To diagnose cytomegalovirus status from the catalog of TCR beta chain sequences, a statistical classification framework was built. In a later analysis, TCR nucleotide sequences were compared against IMGT/GENE-DB human TR gene sequences so that V and J genes could be assigned. The TCRdist pipeline was used in a later analysis to assign CDR3 sequences and most-parsimonious VDJ recombination scenarios. A later analysis defined each TCR beta chain by its CDR3 amino acid sequence plus V-gene family, and excluded reads lacking a unique V-gene family. To address suspected cross-contamination and a sequencing artifact, a later analysis removed 592 highly shared, low-generation-probability nucleotide sequences. For each public chain, a later analysis derived a clonal expansion index from normalized ranks of inferred template counts within each repertoire. Generation probabilities in a later analysis came from a VDJ recombination model fitted to out-of-frame rearrangements, and those results were checked against IGoR. A later analysis scored TCR-TCR, TCR-HLA and TCR-CMV co-occurrence with hypergeometric tests, applying a repertoire-size bias correction to TCR pairs. To estimate false discovery rates, a later analysis permuted the HLA or CMV assignments 20 times. A later analysis grouped co-occurring TCRs with DBSCAN, adding TCRdist sequence similarity when clustering within HLA-allele-positive subsets. Repertoires with fewer than 30,000 or more than 120,000 public chains, plus five repertoires with anomalous nucleotide sharing, were excluded from co-occurrence clustering. This immuneACCESS table, as held by TCRdb, lists in-frame sequences with V and J called but not all clones. Of the missing ones, under half trace to an unresolved V gene in checked studies; the others have no known cause. For V, J and clone size, that table is used; D and trimming come from the DNA. For this sample, the table gives approximately 200,000 clones. 0.65% to 0.75% of the sample comes from the top ten.

The cohort was made up of 666 healthy bone marrow donors. At the time of sampling, all cohort members were nominally healthy, though unrecorded immune exposures were likely present. The donor was CMV seronegative and was included in the group of a few hundred seronegative cohort members. Each donor provided a peripheral blood sample, and peripheral blood mononuclear cells were used for TCR beta sequencing. The Qiagen DNeasy Blood Extraction Kit was used to extract genomic DNA from the blood cell samples. As concerns this clone: The antigen it recognizes is unknown.

Recombination linked TRBV19 to TRBJ2-7, with a tentative D gene TRBD1 over 6 matching bases. Sequencing was done on a sample of PBMCs. This clonotype was sampled from a boy aged 5-17 years in good health and CMV-seronegative. The bases read TGTGCCAGTAGTAGCCGGGACAACTCCTACGAGCAGTACTTC. The translation is CASSSRDNSYEQYF. The CDR3, completed at both ends by the reference TRBV19 and TRBJ2-7 genes, gives the full variable domain DGGITQSPKYLFRKEGQNVTLSCEQNLNHDAMYWYRQDPGQGLRLIYYSQIVNDFQKGDIAEGYSVSREKKESFPLTVTSAQKNPTAFYLCASSSRDNSYEQYFGPGTRLTVT.